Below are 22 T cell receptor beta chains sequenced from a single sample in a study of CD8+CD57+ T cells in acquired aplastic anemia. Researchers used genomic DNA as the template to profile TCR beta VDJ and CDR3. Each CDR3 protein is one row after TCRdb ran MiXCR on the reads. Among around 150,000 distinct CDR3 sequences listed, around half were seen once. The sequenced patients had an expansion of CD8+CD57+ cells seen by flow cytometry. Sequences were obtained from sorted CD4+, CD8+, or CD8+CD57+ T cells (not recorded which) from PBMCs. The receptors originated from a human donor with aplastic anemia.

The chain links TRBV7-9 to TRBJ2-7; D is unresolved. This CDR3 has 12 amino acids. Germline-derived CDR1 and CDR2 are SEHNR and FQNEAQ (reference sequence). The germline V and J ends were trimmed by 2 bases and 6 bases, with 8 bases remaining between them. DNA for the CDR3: TGTGCCAGCAGCTTAAAAGTAGCCGAGCAGTACTTC. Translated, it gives CASSLKVAEQYF.

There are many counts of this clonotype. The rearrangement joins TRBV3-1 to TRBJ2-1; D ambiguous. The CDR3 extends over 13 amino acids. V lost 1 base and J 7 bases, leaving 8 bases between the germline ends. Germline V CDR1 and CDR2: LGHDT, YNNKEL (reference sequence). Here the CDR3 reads CASSQVPGNEQFF. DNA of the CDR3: TGTGCCAGCAGCCAAGTTCCCGGAAATGAGCAGTTCTTC.

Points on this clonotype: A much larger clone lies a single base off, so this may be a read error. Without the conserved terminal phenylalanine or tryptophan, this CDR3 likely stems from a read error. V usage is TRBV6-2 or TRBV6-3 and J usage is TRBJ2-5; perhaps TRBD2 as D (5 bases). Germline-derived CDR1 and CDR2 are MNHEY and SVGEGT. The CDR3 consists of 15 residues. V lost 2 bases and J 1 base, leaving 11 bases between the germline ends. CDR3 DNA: TGTGCCAGCAGTTACAAGCGGTGGGGCCAAGAGACCCAGTACCTC. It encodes CASSYKRWGQETQYL.

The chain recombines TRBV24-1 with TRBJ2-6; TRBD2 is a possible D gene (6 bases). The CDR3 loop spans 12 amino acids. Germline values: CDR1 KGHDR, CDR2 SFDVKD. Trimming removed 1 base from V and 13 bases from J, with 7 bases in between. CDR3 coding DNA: TGTGCCACCAGTGATTTTGGAGGGGTCCTGACTTTC. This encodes CATSDFGGVLTF.

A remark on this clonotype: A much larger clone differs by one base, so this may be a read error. The CDR3 loop is CASSPASAAYNEQSF. The DNA for the CDR3 is TGTGCCAGCAGCCCGGCTAGCGCGGCCTACAATGAGCAGTCCTTC. J is TRBJ2-1 and V is TRBV6-2 or TRBV6-3; TRBD2 is a possible D gene (6 bases). There are 15 residues in the CDR3. Germline values: CDR1 MNHEY, CDR2 SVGEGT.

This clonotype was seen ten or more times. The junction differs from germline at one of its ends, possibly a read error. The CDR3: CVISDPTGLPYEQYF. The CDR3 DNA is TGTGTCATCAGTGACCCGACAGGCCTCCCCTACGAGCAGTACTTC. The chain couples TRBV10-3 to TRBJ2-7; D might be TRBD1 (6 bases). The CDR3 has 15 residues. In germline, CDR1 is ENHRY, CDR2 SYGVKD.

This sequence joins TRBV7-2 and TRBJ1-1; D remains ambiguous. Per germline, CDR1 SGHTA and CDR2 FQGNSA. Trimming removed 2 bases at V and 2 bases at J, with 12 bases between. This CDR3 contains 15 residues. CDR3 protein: CASSLSPQTNTEAFF. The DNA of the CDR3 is TGTGCCAGCAGCTTATCCCCCCAGACCAACACTGAAGCTTTCTTT.

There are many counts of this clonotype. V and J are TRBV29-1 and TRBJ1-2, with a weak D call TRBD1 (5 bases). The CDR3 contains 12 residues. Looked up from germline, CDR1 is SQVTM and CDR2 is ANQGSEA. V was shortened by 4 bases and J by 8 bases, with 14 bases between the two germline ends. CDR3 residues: CSVVVPGRGYTF. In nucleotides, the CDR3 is TGCAGCGTTGTTGTTCCGGGGCGAGGCTACACCTTC.

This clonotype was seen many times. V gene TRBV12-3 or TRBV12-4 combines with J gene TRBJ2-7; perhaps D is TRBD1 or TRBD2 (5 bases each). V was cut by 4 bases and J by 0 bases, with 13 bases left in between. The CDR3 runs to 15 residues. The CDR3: CASSWGDGNSYEQYF. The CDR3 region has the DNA TGTGCCAGCAGTTGGGGCGACGGGAACTCCTACGAGCAGTACTTC.

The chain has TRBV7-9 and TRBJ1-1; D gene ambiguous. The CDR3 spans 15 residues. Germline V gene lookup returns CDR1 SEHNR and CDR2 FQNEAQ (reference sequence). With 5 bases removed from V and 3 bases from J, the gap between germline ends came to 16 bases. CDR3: CASSTDGRRDTEAFF. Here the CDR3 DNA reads TGTGCCAGCAGCACCGATGGAAGGAGGGACACTGAAGCTTTCTTT.

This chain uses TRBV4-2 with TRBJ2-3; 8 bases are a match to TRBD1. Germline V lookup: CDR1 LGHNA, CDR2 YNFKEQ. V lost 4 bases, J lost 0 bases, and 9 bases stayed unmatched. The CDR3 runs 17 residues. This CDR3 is CASSLGTGDLSTDTQYF. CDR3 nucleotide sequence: TGTGCCAGCAGCCTCGGGACAGGCGATCTAAGCACAGATACGCAGTATTTT.

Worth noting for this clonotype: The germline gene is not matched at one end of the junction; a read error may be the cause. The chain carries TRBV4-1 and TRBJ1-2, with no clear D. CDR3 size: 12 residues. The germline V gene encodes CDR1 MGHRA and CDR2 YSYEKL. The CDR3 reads CASSQGWSGCTF. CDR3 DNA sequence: TGCGCCAGCAGTCAAGGATGGAGTGGCTGCACCTTC.

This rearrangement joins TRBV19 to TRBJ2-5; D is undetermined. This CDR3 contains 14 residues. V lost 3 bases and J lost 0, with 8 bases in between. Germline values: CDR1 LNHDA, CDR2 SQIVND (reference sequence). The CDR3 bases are TGTGCCAGTAGTATCGGACGTCACCAAGAGACCCAGTACTTC. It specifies CASSIGRHQETQYF.

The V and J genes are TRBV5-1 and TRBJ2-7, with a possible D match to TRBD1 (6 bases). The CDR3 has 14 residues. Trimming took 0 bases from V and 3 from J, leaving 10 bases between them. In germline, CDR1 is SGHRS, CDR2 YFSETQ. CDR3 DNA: TGCGCCAGCAGCTTGGAATCGGACAGCTACGAGCAGTACTTC. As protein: CASSLESDSYEQYF.

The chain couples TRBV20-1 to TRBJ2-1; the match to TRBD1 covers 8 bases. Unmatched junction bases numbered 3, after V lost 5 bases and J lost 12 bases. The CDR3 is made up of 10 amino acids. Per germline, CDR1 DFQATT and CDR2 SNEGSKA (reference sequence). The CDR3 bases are TGCAGTGCTCCCGGGACAGGGCAGTTCTTC. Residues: CSAPGTGQFF.

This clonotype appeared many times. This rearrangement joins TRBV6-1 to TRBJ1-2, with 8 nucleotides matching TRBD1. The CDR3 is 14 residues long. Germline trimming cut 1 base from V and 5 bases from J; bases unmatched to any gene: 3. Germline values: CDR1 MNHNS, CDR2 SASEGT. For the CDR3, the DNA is TGTGCCAGCAGTGAAGTCGGACAGGGTTATGGCTACACCTTC. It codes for CASSEVGQGYGYTF.

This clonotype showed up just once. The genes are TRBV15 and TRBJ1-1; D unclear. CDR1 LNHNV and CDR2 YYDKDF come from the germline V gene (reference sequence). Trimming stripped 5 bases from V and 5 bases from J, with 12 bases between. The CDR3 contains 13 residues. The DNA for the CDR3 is TGTGCCACCAGCGTGCGGGCGGGTACTGAAGCTTTCTTT. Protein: CATSVRAGTEAFF.

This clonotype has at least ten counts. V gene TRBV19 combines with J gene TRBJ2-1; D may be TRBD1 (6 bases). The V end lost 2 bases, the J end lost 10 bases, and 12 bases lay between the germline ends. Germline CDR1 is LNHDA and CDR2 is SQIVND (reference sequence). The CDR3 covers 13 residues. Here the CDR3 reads CASSIMGAFEQFF. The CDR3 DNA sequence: TGTGCCAGTAGTATAATGGGGGCATTCGAGCAGTTCTTC.

This chain's CDR3 is CSAMADSLYGYTF. DNA of the CDR3: TGCAGCGCCATGGCGGACAGTCTCTATGGCTACACCTTC. The chain carries TRBV29-1 and TRBJ1-2; maybe TRBD1 (6 bases). Germline CDR1 is SQVTM and CDR2 is ANQGSEA. Trimming removed 7 bases from V and 4 bases from J, with 16 bases in between. The CDR3 spans 13 residues.

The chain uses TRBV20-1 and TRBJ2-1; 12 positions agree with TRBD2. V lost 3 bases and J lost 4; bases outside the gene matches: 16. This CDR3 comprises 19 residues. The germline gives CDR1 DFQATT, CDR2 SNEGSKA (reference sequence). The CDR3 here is CSASGLGILGTSGYNEQFF. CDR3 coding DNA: TGCAGTGCTAGTGGTCTGGGGATTTTAGGGACTAGCGGGTACAATGAGCAGTTCTTC.

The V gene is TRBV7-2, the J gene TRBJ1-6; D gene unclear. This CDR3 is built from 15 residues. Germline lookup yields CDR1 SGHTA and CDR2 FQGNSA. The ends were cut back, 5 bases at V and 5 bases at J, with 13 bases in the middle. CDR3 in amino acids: CASSRAGSNNSPLHF. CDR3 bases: TGTGCCAGCAGCCGGGCGGGGTCTAATAATTCACCCCTCCACTTT.

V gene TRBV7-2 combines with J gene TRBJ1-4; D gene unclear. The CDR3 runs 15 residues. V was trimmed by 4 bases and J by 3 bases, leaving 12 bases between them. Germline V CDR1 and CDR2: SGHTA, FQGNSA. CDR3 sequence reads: CASSSSSDPNEKLFF. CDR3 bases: TGTGCCAGCAGCTCGTCGTCGGATCCTAATGAAAAACTGTTTTTT.